This T cell receptor beta chain was sequenced during a study of cytomegalovirus exposure and HLA in healthy donors. This clone was seen just once. The germline V gene has CDR1 SNHLY and CDR2 FYNNEI. The length of the CDR3 is 13 residues. The V and J ends lost 9 bases and 2 bases respectively, with 8 bases between them. Sequencing was performed with immunoSEQ multiplex PCR; in TCRdb, only in-frame clones are kept and a portion is missing. Of 68,000 or so clones in the sample, 70% to 90% were seen once. Input material: PBMCs. This TCR was sampled from a woman under 30 in good health and CMV-seronegative. V is TRBV2 and J is TRBJ2-6; D is undetermined. The CDR3 sequence: CARNRPGANVLTF. The CDR3 nucleotides read TGTGCCAGAAACAGACCTGGGGCCAACGTCCTGACTTTC.